This entry is about one TCR beta chain. The V gene end was trimmed by 3 bases and the J gene end by 6 bases; junction bases not matched to a gene: 3. The CDR3 is 15 amino acids. Germline CDR1 is SGHRS and CDR2 is YFSETQ. This specimen comes from a study of PD-L1 blockade in urothelial cancer. Study-level information: A median blood sample held approximately 150,000 T cells and about 89,000 unique TCRs.

Using immunoSEQ multiplex PCR, the repertoire was profiled, and TCRdb retains in-frame clones only, with some absent. The sample has 90,000 to 120,000 clones; 90% to 95% are singletons. Sequencing was performed on PBMCs, taken around atezolizumab (anti-PD-L1) treatment. This receptor was taken from a woman at least 80 years old with urothelial cancer. The chain couples TRBV5-1 to TRBJ2-1, with 13 bases matching TRBD2. CDR3 nucleotide sequence: TGCGCCAGCAGCTCGGGACTAGCGGGAATCAATGAGCAGTTCTTC. Translated: CASSSGLAGINEQFF.